Listed below are T cell receptor beta chains from one sample, sequenced in a study of cytomegalovirus exposure and HLA in healthy donors. Clones were read by immunoSEQ multiplex PCR, and TCRdb kept only the in-frame ones, dropping some. The repertoire holds around 140,000 clones, around 9% seen once, with roughly 6.4% in the top ten. The source material was PBMCs. The receptor set was obtained from a woman in her forties in good health and CMV-seropositive. CDR3s include the opening cysteine and the closing phenylalanine or tryptophan. The order of the fields is J gene, V gene, D gene, clone size, CDR3 protein, CDR3 DNA. A D gene is named only where the DNA matches it firmly. The size field is filled for only some rows; it gives once, few, many or a size class.

TRBJ1-1 | TRBV4-3 | TRBD1 | NA | CASSQTGTGPMNTEAFF | TGCGCCAGCAGCCAAACTGGGACAGGGCCGATGAACACTGAAGCTTTCTTT
TRBJ1-5 | TRBV7-2 | NA | few | CASSPRGGGGPQHF | TGTGCCAGCAGCCCTCGGGGGGGCGGGGGGCCCCAGCATTTT
TRBJ2-3 | TRBV15 | TRBD2 | few | CATSRGTSGGAHGDTQYF | TGTGCCACCAGCAGAGGAACTAGCGGGGGGGCCCATGGAGATACGCAGTATTTT
TRBJ1-6 | TRBV5-8 | NA | few | CASSLQGEEYNSPLHF | TGTGCCAGCAGCCTACAGGGTGAAGAGTATAATTCACCCCTCCACTTT
TRBJ2-3 | TRBV10-3 | TRBD1 | NA | CAISTGTGNTDTQYF | TGTGCCATCAGTACCGGGACAGGGAACACAGATACGCAGTATTTT
TRBJ2-3 | TRBV5-1 | TRBD2 | few | CASSLGLAGRDTQYF | TGCGCCAGCAGCTTGGGGCTAGCGGGGAGAGATACGCAGTATTTT
TRBJ1-3 | TRBV7-9 | NA | few | CASSSGLRNSGNTIYF | TGTGCCAGCAGCTCGGGACTGAGAAACTCTGGAAACACCATATATTTT
TRBJ2-7 | TRBV5-6 | TRBD2 | few | CASSSPLLAGAEQYF | TGTGCCAGCAGCTCTCCTCTACTAGCGGGAGCCGAGCAGTACTTC
TRBJ2-2 | TRBV11-3 | NA | few | CASSLILAGELFF | TGTGCCAGCAGCTTAATCCTTGCCGGGGAGCTGTTTTTT
TRBJ2-2 | TRBV6-6 | NA | NA | CASSYSSTGELFF | TGTGCCAGCAGTTACTCCTCCACAGGGGAGCTGTTTTTT
TRBJ1-2 | TRBV5-8 | NA | few | CASSYRVSNYGYTF | TGTGCCAGCAGTTACAGGGTCTCAAACTATGGCTACACCTTC
TRBJ2-3 | TRBV4-3 | TRBD2 | few | CASSHGIISGGSYNTDTQYF | TGCGCCAGCAGCCACGGAATCATTAGCGGGGGCTCATACAACACAGATACGCAGTATTTT
TRBJ2-2 | TRBV5-4 | TRBD2 | NA | CASSQGGVSTGELFF | TGTGCCAGCAGCCAGGGAGGGGTTAGTACCGGGGAGCTGTTTTTT
TRBJ1-2 | TRBV5-4 | NA | few | CASSLVPGRYGYTF | TGTGCCAGCAGCTTGGTTCCAGGGCGATATGGCTACACCTTC
TRBJ1-2 | TRBV7-9 | NA | NA | CASSSDSWYGYTF | TGTGCCAGCAGCTCGGACAGTTGGTATGGCTACACCTTC
TRBJ2-5 | TRBV6-5 | TRBD1 | few | CASRNRGQTQYF | TGTGCCAGCAGAAACAGGGGGCAGACCCAGTACTTC
TRBJ2-5 | TRBV7-2 | TRBD1 | NA | CASTLWTGQETQYF | TGTGCCAGCACCCTATGGACAGGCCAAGAGACCCAGTACTTC
TRBJ1-4 | TRBV6-1 | TRBD1 | few | CASSPGTGVGKLFF | TGTGCCAGCAGTCCCGGGACAGGGGTTGGAAAACTGTTTTTT
TRBJ1-2 | TRBV4-3 | NA | few | CASSQGVLNYGYTF | TGCGCCAGCAGCCAAGGGGTACTAAACTATGGCTACACCTTC
TRBJ2-7 | TRBV12-5 | NA | NA | CASGLGHTTYEQYF | TGTGCTAGTGGTTTGGGTCACACCACATACGAGCAGTACTTC
TRBJ1-6 | TRBV2 | NA | few | CASSYDSRGSPLHF | TGTGCCAGCAGTTACGACAGCAGGGGTTCACCCCTCCACTTT
TRBJ1-6 | TRBV11-2 | TRBD1 | few | CASSSDRAKNSPLHF | TGTGCCAGCAGCTCGGACAGGGCGAAAAATTCACCCCTCCACTTT
TRBJ2-3 | TRBV5-1 | TRBD1 | NA | CASSSAGGPDTQYF | TGCGCCAGCAGCTCGGCAGGGGGCCCAGATACGCAGTATTTT
TRBJ2-1 | TRBV5-1 | NA | NA | CASSLEIGGYNEQFF | TGCGCCAGCAGCTTGGAGATCGGGGGATACAATGAGCAGTTCTTC
TRBJ1-3 | TRBV5-4 | NA | NA | CASSFTGISGNTIYF | TGTGCCAGCAGTTTTACAGGGATCTCTGGAAACACCATATATTTT
TRBJ1-1 | TRBV18 | TRBD1 | NA | CASSPGTGSTEAFF | TGTGCCAGCTCGCCCGGGACAGGGAGCACTGAAGCTTTCTTT
TRBJ1-5 | TRBV27 | NA | few | CASKVQGGDQPQHF | TGTGCCAGCAAGGTCCAGGGTGGGGATCAGCCCCAGCATTTT
TRBJ2-3 | TRBV11-3 | TRBD2 | few | CASSLGGGGVTDTQYF | TGTGCCAGCAGCTTAGGGGGCGGGGGGGTCACAGATACGCAGTATTTT
TRBJ2-4 | TRBV18 | TRBD2 | NA | CASSYQGAAGELQYF | TGTGCCAGCTCATACCAAGGGGCAGCGGGGGAGCTTCAGTACTTC
TRBJ1-4 | TRBV5-1 | TRBD1 | many | CASSFGTGDEKLFF | TGCGCCAGCAGCTTCGGGACAGGGGACGAAAAACTGTTTTTT
TRBJ2-4 | TRBV4-1 | TRBD2 | NA | CASSLVPPTSGATNIQYF | TGCGCCAGCAGCCTAGTACCCCCGACTAGCGGGGCCACAAACATTCAGTACTTC
TRBJ1-1 | TRBV25-1 | NA | NA | CASSGPYTEAFF | TGTGCCAGCAGTGGGCCCTACACTGAAGCTTTCTTT
TRBJ1-6 | TRBV5-1 | TRBD1 | NA | CASSLGDSSSPLHF | TGCGCCAGCAGCTTGGGGGACAGCAGTTCACCCCTCCACTTT
TRBJ2-3 | TRBV5-1 | NA | NA | CASSLVSTGVGADTQYF | TGCGCCAGCAGCTTGGTTTCTACGGGGGTGGGCGCAGATACGCAGTATTTT
TRBJ1-1 | TRBV5-1 | TRBD1 | NA | CASSADRGQPSDTEAFF | TGCGCCAGCAGCGCGGACAGGGGACAGCCCTCCGACACTGAAGCTTTCTTT
TRBJ2-1 | TRBV4-3 | NA | few | CASSQGFQNEQFF | TGCGCCAGCAGCCAAGGGTTTCAGAATGAGCAGTTCTTC
TRBJ2-7 | TRBV7-9 | TRBD2 | NA | CASTLGQRGGLRTYEQYF | TGTGCCAGCACCCTGGGCCAGCGGGGGGGCCTTCGAACCTACGAGCAGTACTTC
TRBJ1-6 | TRBV11-2 | NA | few | CASSLLTEKTPLHF | TGTGCCAGCAGCTTATTGACAGAGAAGACACCCCTCCACTTT
TRBJ1-1 | TRBV9 | TRBD1 | few | CASGTGRTEAFF | TGTGCCAGCGGGACAGGGCGCACTGAAGCTTTCTTT
TRBJ2-5 | TRBV6-5 | TRBD1 | few | CASSSPTGGLETQYF | TGTGCCAGCAGTTCCCCCACAGGGGGCCTTGAGACCCAGTACTTC
TRBJ2-2 | TRBV19 | NA | few | CASIPSWRGSGELFF | TGTGCCAGTATCCCAAGCTGGCGGGGTTCCGGGGAGCTGTTTTTT
TRBJ2-5 | TRBV10-1 | NA | few | CASSERVQETQYF | TGCGCCAGCAGTGAGCGGGTCCAAGAGACCCAGTACTTC
TRBJ2-1 | TRBV19 | TRBD2 | few | CASSILAGGREQFF | TGTGCCAGTAGTATCCTAGCGGGGGGGCGTGAGCAGTTCTTC